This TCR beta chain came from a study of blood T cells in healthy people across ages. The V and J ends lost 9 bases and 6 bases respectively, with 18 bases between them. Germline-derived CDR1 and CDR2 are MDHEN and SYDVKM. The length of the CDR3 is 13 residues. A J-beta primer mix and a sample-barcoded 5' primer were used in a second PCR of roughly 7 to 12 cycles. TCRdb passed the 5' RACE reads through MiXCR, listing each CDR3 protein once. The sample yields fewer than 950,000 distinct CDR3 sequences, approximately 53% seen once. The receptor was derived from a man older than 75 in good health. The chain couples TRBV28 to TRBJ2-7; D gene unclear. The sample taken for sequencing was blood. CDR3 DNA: TGTGCCAGGTTGGACGTTATGGTGGGCGAGCAGTACTTC. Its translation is CARLDVMVGEQYF.